The source of this T cell receptor (beta chain) is a study of blood T cells in healthy people across ages. Details on this clonotype: Its specificity is not known.

All donors came from Russia, were Caucasian and healthy, and spanned ages about 6 to 100. Then a second PCR, running roughly 7 to 11 cycles, was carried out with a sample-barcoded 5' primer and a J-beta primer mix. TCRdb passed the 5' RACE reads through MiXCR, listing each CDR3 protein once. The table records about 510,000 distinct CDR3 sequences, roughly a quarter of them present only once. Regarding the study as a whole: Naive and antigen-experienced cells were not separated, limiting conclusive comparison.

Trimming pared 5 bases from V and 0 bases from J, leaving 8 bases between. The germline V gene has CDR1 MNHNY and CDR2 SVGAGI (reference sequence). CDR3 length equals 13 residues. Separately, the same data were catalogued under a study of T cells of mothers and their children. That paper states: Related and unrelated pairs show TCR recombination output that thymic selection shapes similarly.

The gene calls are TRBV6-6 and TRBJ2-7; D is ambiguous. Sequenced material: blood. This clonotype was sampled from a boy aged 2-15 years in good health. CDR3 amino acids: CASSSYISYEQYF. The DNA of the CDR3 is TGTGCCAGCAGTAGCTATATCTCCTACGAGCAGTACTTC.